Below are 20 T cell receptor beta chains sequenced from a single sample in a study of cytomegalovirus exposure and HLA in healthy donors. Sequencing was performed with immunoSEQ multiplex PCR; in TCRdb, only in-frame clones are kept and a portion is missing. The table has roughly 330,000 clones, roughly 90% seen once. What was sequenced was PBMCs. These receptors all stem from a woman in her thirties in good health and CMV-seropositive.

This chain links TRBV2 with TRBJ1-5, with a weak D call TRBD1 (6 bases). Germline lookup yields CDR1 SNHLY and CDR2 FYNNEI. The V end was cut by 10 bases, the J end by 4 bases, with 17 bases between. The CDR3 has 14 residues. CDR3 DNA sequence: TGTGCCATACAACGGGGGGCACTGAATCAGCCCCAGCATTTT. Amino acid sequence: CAIQRGALNQPQHF.

In DNA, the CDR3 is TGTGCCAGCAGTGAATACCCGGGGGATAGAAATGAAAAACTGTTTTTT. It yields the protein CASSEYPGDRNEKLFF. The chain combines TRBV2 with TRBJ1-4; the D gene is possibly TRBD1 (5 bases). The CDR3 runs 16 residues. V lost 2 bases, J lost 5 bases, and 15 bases lay in between. Germline assignment: CDR1 SNHLY and CDR2 FYNNEI.

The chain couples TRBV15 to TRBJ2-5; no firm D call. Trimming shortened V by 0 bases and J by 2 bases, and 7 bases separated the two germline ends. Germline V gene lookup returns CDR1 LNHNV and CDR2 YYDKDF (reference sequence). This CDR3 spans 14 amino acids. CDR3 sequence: CATSRDTEQETQYF. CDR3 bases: TGTGCCACCAGCAGAGATACGGAGCAAGAGACCCAGTACTTC.

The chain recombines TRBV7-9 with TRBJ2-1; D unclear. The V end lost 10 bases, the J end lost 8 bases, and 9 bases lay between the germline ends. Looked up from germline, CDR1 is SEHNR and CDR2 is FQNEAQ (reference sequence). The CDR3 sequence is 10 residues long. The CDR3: CATHGDEQFF. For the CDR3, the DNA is TGTGCCACCCATGGAGATGAGCAGTTCTTC.

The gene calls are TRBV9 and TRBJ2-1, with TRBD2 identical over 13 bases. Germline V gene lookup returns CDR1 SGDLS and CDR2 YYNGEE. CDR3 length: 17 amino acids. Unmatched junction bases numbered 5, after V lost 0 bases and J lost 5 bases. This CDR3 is CASSVAGTSGVNNEQFF. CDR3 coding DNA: TGTGCCAGCAGCGTAGCAGGGACTAGCGGGGTTAACAATGAGCAGTTCTTC.

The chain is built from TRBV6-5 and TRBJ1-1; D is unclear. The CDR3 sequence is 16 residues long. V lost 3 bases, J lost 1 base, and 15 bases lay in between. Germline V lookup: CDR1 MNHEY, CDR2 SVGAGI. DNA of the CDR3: TGTGCCAGCAGTTATGGGTTCGGACTTTCGAACACTGAAGCTTTCTTT. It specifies CASSYGFGLSNTEAFF.

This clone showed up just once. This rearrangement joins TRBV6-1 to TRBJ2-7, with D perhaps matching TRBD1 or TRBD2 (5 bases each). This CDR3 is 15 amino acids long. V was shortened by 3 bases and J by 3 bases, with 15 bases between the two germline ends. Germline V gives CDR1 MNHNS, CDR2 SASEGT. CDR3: CASSDGSGPSYEQYF. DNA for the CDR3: TGTGCCAGCAGTGATGGCTCGGGACCGAGCTACGAGCAGTACTTC.

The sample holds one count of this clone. Here the CDR3 DNA reads TGTGCCAGCAGCCACAGGAAAACTGAGGATCAGCCCCAGCATTTT. Its translation is CASSHRKTEDQPQHF. This chain connects TRBV7-6 to TRBJ1-5; a possible D gene is TRBD1 (5 bases). V lost 5 bases and J lost 5, with 16 bases in between. Germline V gene sequence: CDR1 SGHVS, CDR2 FNYEAQ. This CDR3 spans 15 amino acids. Looking up the rest from reference TRBV7-6 and TRBJ1-5 gives the full variable domain: GAGVSQSPRYKVTKRGQDVALRCDPISGHVSLYWYRQALGQGPEFLTYFNYEAQQDKSGLPNDRFSAERPEGSISTLTIQRTEQRDSAMYRCASSHRKTEDQPQHFGDGTRLSIL.

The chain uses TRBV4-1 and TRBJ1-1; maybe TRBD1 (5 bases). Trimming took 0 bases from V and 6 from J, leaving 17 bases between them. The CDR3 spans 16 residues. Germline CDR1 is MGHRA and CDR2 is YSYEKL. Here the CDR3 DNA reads TGCGCCAGCAGCCAAGACCTAACTGTCCCAGGGCCTGAAGCTTTCTTT. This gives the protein CASSQDLTVPGPEAFF.

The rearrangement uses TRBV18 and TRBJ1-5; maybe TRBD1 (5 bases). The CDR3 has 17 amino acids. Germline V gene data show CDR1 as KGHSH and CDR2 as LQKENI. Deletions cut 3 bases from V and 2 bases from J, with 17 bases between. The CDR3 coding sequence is TGTGCCAGCTCACCTTTCCTGATGCAGGGAGGCAATCAGCCCCAGCATTTT. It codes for CASSPFLMQGGNQPQHF.

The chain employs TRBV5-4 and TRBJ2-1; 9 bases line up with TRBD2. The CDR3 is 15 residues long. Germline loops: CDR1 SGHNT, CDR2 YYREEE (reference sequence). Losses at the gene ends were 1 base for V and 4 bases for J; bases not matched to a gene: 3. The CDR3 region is CASSLSAGGYNEQFF. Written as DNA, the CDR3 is TGTGCCAGCAGCTTGTCGGCGGGGGGGTACAATGAGCAGTTCTTC.

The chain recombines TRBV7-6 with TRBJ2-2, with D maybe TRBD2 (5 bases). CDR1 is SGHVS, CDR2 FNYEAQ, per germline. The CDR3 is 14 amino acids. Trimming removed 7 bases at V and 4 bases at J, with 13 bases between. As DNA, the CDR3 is TGTGCCAGCAACTCTATACGGGGCACCGGGGAGCTGTTTTTT. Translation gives CASNSIRGTGELFF.

The CDR3 DNA reads TGTGCCAGCAGCTCTGGGTCTCGTAGCTACGAGCAGTACTTC. It is translated as CASSSGSRSYEQYF. The chain is built from TRBV11-2 and TRBJ2-7; no firm D call. The length of the CDR3 is 14 residues. CDR1 and CDR2 from the germline V gene are SGHAT and FQNNGV. V lost 4 bases, J lost 3 bases, and 13 bases lay in between.

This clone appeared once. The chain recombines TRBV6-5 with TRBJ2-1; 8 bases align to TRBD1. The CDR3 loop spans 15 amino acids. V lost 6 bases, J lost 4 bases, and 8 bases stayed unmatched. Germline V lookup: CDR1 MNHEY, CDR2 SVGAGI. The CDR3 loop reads CASSLTGGSYNEQFF. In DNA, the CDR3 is TGTGCCAGCAGCTTAACAGGGGGTTCATACAATGAGCAGTTCTTC.

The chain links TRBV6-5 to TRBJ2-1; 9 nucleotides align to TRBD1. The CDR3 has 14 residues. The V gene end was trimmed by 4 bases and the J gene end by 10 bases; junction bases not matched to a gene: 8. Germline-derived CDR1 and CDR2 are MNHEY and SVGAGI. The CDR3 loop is CASSSFTGTGEQFF. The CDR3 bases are TGTGCCAGCAGTTCTTTTACAGGGACAGGGGAGCAGTTCTTC.

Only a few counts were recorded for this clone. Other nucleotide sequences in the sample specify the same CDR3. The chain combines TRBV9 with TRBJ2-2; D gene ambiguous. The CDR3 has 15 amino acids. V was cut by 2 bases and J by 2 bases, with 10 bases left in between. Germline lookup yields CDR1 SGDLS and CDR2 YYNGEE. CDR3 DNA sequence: TGTGCCAGCAGCGTTGCGACGGGCAACACCGGGGAGCTGTTTTTT. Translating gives CASSVATGNTGELFF.

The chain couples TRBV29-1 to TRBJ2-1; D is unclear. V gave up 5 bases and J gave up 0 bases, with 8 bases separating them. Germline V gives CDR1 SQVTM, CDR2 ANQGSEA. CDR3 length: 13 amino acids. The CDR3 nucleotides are TGCAGCGTTACAGCGTTCTCCTACAATGAGCAGTTCTTC. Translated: CSVTAFSYNEQFF.

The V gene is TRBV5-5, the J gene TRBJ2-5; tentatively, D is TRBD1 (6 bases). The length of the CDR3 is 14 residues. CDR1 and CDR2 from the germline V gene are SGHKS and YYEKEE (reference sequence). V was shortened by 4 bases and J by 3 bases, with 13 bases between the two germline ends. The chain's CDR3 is CASSQDSRKETQYF. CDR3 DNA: TGTGCCAGCAGCCAGGACAGTAGAAAAGAGACCCAGTACTTC.

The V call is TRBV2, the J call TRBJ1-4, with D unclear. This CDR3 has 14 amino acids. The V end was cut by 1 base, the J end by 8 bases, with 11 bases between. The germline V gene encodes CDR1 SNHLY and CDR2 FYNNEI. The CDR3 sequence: CASSEGAQREKLFF. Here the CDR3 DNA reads TGTGCCAGCAGTGAAGGGGCCCAGAGGGAAAAACTGTTTTTT.

CDR3 coding DNA: TGTGCCAGCAGCTTAGACGCAGGGTTGTCAGACACCATATATTTT. Amino acids: CASSLDAGLSDTIYF. The chain links TRBV11-2 to TRBJ1-3, with a weak D call TRBD1 (5 bases). Germline V gives CDR1 SGHAT, CDR2 FQNNGV. The V end was cut by 0 bases, the J end by 8 bases, with 14 bases between. The CDR3 totals 15 residues.